A selection of T cell receptor beta chains follows, all from one sample in a study of OX40 agonist ivuxolimab in advanced cancers. Here immunoSEQ multiplex PCR was the method, and the copy in TCRdb shows in-frame clones only, minus some. Of approximately 65,000 clones listed, around nine tenths are singletons. The input for sequencing was CD4+ or CD8+ T cells sorted from blood, taken in a trial of the OX40 agonist ivuxolimab. The receptors here all came from an adult with an advanced solid tumor such as melanoma, head and neck, liver or kidney cancer. Each CDR3 is given with its conserved first and last residue. D genes are given only for firm matches. Rows give clone size only sometimes, using once, few, many, or a class for an expanded clone.

j_call v_call clone_size d_call cdr3_aa cdr3_nt
TRBJ2-2 TRBV5-1 - - CASSLAVSGELFF TGCGCCAGCAGCTTGGCCGTCAGCGGGGAGCTGTTTTTT
TRBJ2-3 TRBV21-1 - - CASGLRLDTQYF TGTGCCAGCGGGTTGAGGTTAGATACGCAGTATTTT
TRBJ1-5 TRBV19 few - CASSGDRNQPQHF TGTGCCAGTAGTGGGGACCGCAATCAGCCCCAGCATTTT
TRBJ2-1 TRBV5-4 - TRBD2 CASSGTSGNNEQFF TGTGCCAGCTCCGGGACTAGCGGGAACAATGAGCAGTTCTTC
TRBJ2-3 TRBV5-1 - TRBD1 CASSTGTGLSSTDTQYF TGCGCCAGCAGCACCGGGACAGGCCTCTCTAGCACAGATACGCAGTATTTT
TRBJ2-5 TRBV5-1 - - CASSFQETQYF TGCGCCAGCAGCTTCCAAGAGACCCAGTACTTC
TRBJ2-7 TRBV6-5 - TRBD2 CASSYSILSGNYEQYF TGTGCCAGCAGTTACTCGATTTTAAGCGGGAACTACGAGCAGTACTTC
TRBJ2-7 TRBV5-1 - TRBD2 CASSPWGGTEQYF TGCGCCAGCAGCCCCTGGGGGGGGACCGAGCAGTACTTC
TRBJ1-3 TRBV5-5 - - CASSSYLGSGNTIYF TGTGCCAGCAGCTCCTACCTCGGCTCTGGAAACACCATATATTTT
TRBJ1-2 TRBV11-2 - TRBD1 CASSLGGVGQGDF TGTGCCAGCAGCTTAGGGGGGGTTGGACAGGGCGACTTC
TRBJ2-2 TRBV10-3 - - CAINGAGVYTGELFF TGTGCCATCAATGGCGCAGGGGTTTACACCGGGGAGCTGTTTTTT
TRBJ2-7 TRBV27 - - CASSRSLIYEQYF TGTGCCAGCAGCCGTTCCCTTATCTACGAGCAGTACTTC
TRBJ2-1 TRBV10-3 - - CAIRGFGSRSSEQFF TGTGCCATCAGGGGGTTCGGGAGTCGATCAAGCGAGCAGTTCTTC
TRBJ2-3 TRBV28 - TRBD2 CASRSGSMGTDTQYF TGTGCCAGCAGGAGCGGGAGTATGGGCACAGATACGCAGTATTTT
TRBJ2-1 TRBV11-3 - TRBD1 CASSSFRGEQFF TGTGCCAGCAGTTCTTTCAGGGGGGAGCAGTTCTTC
TRBJ2-7 TRBV5-1 - - CASSFGDSLSYEQYF TGCGCCAGCAGCTTCGGCGACAGCCTCTCCTACGAGCAGTACTTC
TRBJ2-5 TRBV18 - - CASSPFEETQYF TGTGCCAGCTCACCATTCGAAGAGACCCAGTACTTC
TRBJ2-2 TRBV27 once - CASSYGVETGELFF TGTGCCAGCAGTTATGGGGTGGAGACCGGGGAGCTGTTTTTT
TRBJ1-1 TRBV27 - - CASRRPNTEAFF TGTGCCAGCAGGCGGCCGAACACTGAAGCTTTCTTT
TRBJ1-4 TRBV10-3 - - CAISESVSGEKLFF TGTGCCATCAGTGAGTCGGTTTCCGGGGAAAAACTGTTTTTT
TRBJ2-5 TRBV7-2 - TRBD1 CASSPTGAKRTQYF TGTGCCAGCAGCCCCACAGGGGCGAAGAGAACCCAGTACTTC
TRBJ2-4 TRBV7-9 - TRBD2 CASRHNPGTSDDKNIQYF TGTGCCAGCAGACACAATCCGGGAACTAGCGACGACAAAAACATTCAGTACTTC
TRBJ1-4 TRBV30 - - CAWSSTGLINEKLFF TGTGCCTGGAGTAGCACAGGACTGATTAATGAAAAACTGTTTTTT
TRBJ2-3 TRBV11-2 - TRBD1 CASSPDTGVWGTDTQYF TGTGCCAGCAGCCCCGACACAGGGGTATGGGGCACAGATACGCAGTATTTT
TRBJ2-2 TRBV29-1 - - CSATGMPTGELFF TGCAGCGCTACAGGGATGCCCACCGGGGAGCTGTTTTTT
TRBJ2-1 TRBV6-4 once - CASSVRDRDYEQFF TGTGCCAGCAGTGTGAGAGACAGGGACTATGAGCAGTTCTTC
TRBJ2-7 TRBV4-3 - TRBD2 CASSQGWGGVSYEQYF TGCGCCAGCAGCCAAGGTTGGGGAGGGGTATCCTACGAGCAGTACTTC
TRBJ1-1 TRBV7-2 - - CASSLPRALNTEAFF TGTGCCAGCAGCTTGCCCAGGGCCTTGAACACTGAAGCTTTCTTT
TRBJ2-7 TRBV5-1 - - CASSFPGRSYEQYF TGCGCCAGCAGCTTCCCCGGAAGATCCTACGAGCAGTACTTC
TRBJ2-1 TRBV9 - - CASSPNPDNEQFF TGTGCCAGCAGCCCCAACCCCGACAATGAGCAGTTCTTC
TRBJ2-7 TRBV21-1 - - CASSMDGGQYF TGTGCCAGCAGCATGGACGGCGGGCAGTACTTC
TRBJ2-2 TRBV5-4 - TRBD2 CASSLVSGRVTGELFF TGTGCCAGCAGCTTGGTTAGCGGGAGGGTCACCGGGGAGCTGTTTTTT
TRBJ1-1 TRBV5-4 - - CASSLDGGGEAFF TGTGCCAGCAGCTTGGACGGGGGCGGTGAAGCTTTCTTT
TRBJ2-5 TRBV27 few - CASSFISDQETQYF TGTGCCAGCAGTTTTATTTCCGACCAAGAGACCCAGTACTTC
TRBJ2-7 TRBV5-1 - - CASSWGLTYEQYF TGCGCCAGCAGCTGGGGACTTACCTACGAGCAGTACTTC
TRBJ2-3 TRBV11-2 - - CASSLDPLATSTDTQYF TGTGCCAGCAGCTTAGATCCCCTAGCGACTAGCACAGATACGCAGTATTTT
TRBJ2-7 TRBV28 - - CASSSFAGQHYEQYF TGTGCCAGCAGCTCATTTGCGGGACAACACTACGAGCAGTACTTC
TRBJ1-1 TRBV14 - TRBD1 CASSPNTGARFAFF TGTGCCAGCAGCCCAAATACAGGGGCCCGTTTTGCTTTCTTT
TRBJ2-7 TRBV7-8 - TRBD2 CASSHGGLADYEQYF TGTGCCAGCAGCCACGGGGGGTTAGCGGACTACGAGCAGTACTTC
TRBJ2-2 TRBV5-1 - - CASNPGQLNTGELFF TGCGCCAGCAACCCGGGACAACTGAACACCGGGGAGCTGTTTTTT
TRBJ2-7 TRBV7-2 - - CASSSTGSSYEQYF TGTGCCAGCAGCTCAACAGGATCATCCTACGAGCAGTACTTC
TRBJ2-4 TRBV7-2 - - CASSLGGAAKNIQYF TGTGCCAGCAGCTTAGGGGGAGCGGCCAAAAACATTCAGTACTTC
TRBJ1-2 TRBV19 - - CASSPSPLRGDYTF TGTGCCAGTAGTCCGTCCCCCCTCAGGGGAGACTACACCTTC
TRBJ2-7 TRBV7-9 - TRBD1 CASSLPDRAYEQYF TGTGCCAGCAGCTTACCGGACAGGGCCTACGAGCAGTACTTC
TRBJ2-4 TRBV9 - - CASSVDGVSDIQYF TGTGCCAGCAGCGTAGATGGGGTTTCGGACATTCAGTACTTC
TRBJ2-1 TRBV2 - TRBD2 CASRRAGGTYNEQFF TGTGCCAGCAGGCGAGCGGGAGGGACTTACAATGAGCAGTTCTTC
TRBJ2-1 TRBV19 - - CASSPDWSGEEQFF TGTGCCAGTAGTCCAGATTGGTCGGGGGAGGAGCAGTTCTTC
TRBJ2-2 TRBV9 - TRBD2 CASSVGSSGSIAGELFF TGTGCCAGCAGCGTAGGGTCTAGCGGGAGTATAGCCGGGGAGCTGTTTTTT
TRBJ2-2 TRBV10-3 once - CAISESSQPTGELFF TGTGCCATCAGTGAGTCGTCACAGCCCACCGGGGAGCTGTTTTTT
TRBJ1-4 TRBV11-2 - - CASSLDVRGVGNEKLFF TGTGCCAGCAGCTTAGACGTTCGTGGAGTAGGTAATGAAAAACTGTTTTTT
TRBJ1-1 TRBV9 - TRBD1 CASSVRDGTAQNTEAFF TGTGCCAGCAGCGTCCGCGACGGGACAGCTCAGAACACTGAAGCTTTCTTT
TRBJ2-5 TRBV27 - TRBD2 CASSRTSGFQETQYF TGTGCCAGCAGTCGGACTAGCGGTTTCCAAGAGACCCAGTACTTC
TRBJ2-7 TRBV11-2 - TRBD2 CASSRGAGVSYEQYF TGTGCCAGCAGTCGGGGAGCGGGAGTAAGCTACGAGCAGTACTTC
TRBJ2-5 TRBV27 - TRBD1 CASSFYRDRDETQYF TGTGCCAGCAGTTTCTATAGGGACAGGGATGAGACCCAGTACTTC
TRBJ1-5 TRBV5-1 - - CASSQDGRDQPQHF TGCGCCAGCAGCCAAGACGGCAGGGATCAGCCCCAGCATTTT
TRBJ1-3 TRBV11-2 - - CASSPRTNTGNTIYF TGTGCCAGCAGCCCCAGGACAAATACTGGAAACACCATATATTTT
TRBJ1-1 TRBV28 - - CASSLGRGAFF TGTGCCAGCAGCTTGGGCAGGGGAGCTTTCTTT